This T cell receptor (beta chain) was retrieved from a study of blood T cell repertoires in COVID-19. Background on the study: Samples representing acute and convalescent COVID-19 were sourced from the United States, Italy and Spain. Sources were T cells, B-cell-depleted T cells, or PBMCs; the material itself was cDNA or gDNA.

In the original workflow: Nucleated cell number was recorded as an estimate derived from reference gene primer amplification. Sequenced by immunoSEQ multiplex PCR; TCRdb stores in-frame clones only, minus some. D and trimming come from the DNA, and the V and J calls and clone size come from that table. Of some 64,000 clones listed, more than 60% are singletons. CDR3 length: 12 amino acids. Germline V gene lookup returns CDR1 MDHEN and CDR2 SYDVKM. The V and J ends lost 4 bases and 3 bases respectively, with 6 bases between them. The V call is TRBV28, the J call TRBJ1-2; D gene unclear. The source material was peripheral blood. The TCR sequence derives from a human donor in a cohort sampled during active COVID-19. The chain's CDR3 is CASSSSHYGYTF. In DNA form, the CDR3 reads TGTGCCAGCAGTTCATCCCACTATGGCTACACCTTC.